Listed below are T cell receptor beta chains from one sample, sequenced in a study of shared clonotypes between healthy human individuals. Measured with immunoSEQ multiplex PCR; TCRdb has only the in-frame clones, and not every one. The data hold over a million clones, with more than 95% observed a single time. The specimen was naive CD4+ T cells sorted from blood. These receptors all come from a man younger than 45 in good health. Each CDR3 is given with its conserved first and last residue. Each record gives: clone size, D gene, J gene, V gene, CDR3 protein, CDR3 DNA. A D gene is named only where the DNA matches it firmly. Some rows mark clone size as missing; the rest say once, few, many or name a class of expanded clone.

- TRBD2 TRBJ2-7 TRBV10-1 CASSELAGSYEQYF TGCGCCAGCAGTGAACTAGCGGGCTCCTACGAGCAGTACTTC
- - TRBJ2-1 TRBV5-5 CASLLAGVGGEQFF TGTGCCAGCCTTTTGGCAGGGGTGGGTGGTGAGCAGTTCTTC
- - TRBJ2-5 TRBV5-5 CASKPEMVKETQYF TGTGCCAGCAAGCCGGAGATGGTGAAAGAGACCCAGTACTTC
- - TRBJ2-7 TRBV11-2 CASSLVRRIRQAEQYF TGTGCCAGCAGCTTAGTTCGCAGGATACGGCAAGCCGAGCAGTACTTC
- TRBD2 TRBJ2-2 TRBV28 CASRWTSGRRATGELFF TGTGCCAGCCGATGGACTAGCGGGAGAAGGGCTACCGGGGAGCTGTTTTTT
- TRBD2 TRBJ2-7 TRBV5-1 CASSPTSGHYEQYF TGCGCCAGCAGCCCGACTAGCGGGCACTACGAGCAGTACTTC
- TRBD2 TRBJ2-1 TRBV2 CASTSGIISYNEQFF TGTGCCAGCACAAGCGGGATCATTTCCTACAATGAGCAGTTCTTC
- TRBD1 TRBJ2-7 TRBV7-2 CASSGWSGGPYEQYF TGTGCCAGCAGCGGGTGGTCAGGGGGTCCCTACGAGCAGTACTTC
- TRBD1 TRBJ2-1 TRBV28 CASSPTTSGTGGNEQFF TGTGCCAGCAGTCCGACAACCTCCGGGACAGGGGGCAATGAGCAGTTCTTC
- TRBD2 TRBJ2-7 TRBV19 CASSRLAEKYEQYF TGTGCCAGTAGTAGACTAGCGGAGAAGTACGAGCAGTACTTC
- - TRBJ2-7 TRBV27 CASYWGVEQYF TGTGCCAGTTACTGGGGCGTGGAGCAGTACTTC
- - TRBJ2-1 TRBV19 CASSIVRGAQFF TGTGCCAGTAGTATAGTAAGGGGTGCCCAGTTCTTC
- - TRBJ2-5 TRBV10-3 CAISGTGGETQYF TGTGCCATCTCCGGGACGGGCGGGGAGACCCAGTACTTC
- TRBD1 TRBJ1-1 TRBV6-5 CASSYWTGDSEAFF TGTGCCAGCAGTTATTGGACAGGGGATTCTGAAGCTTTCTTT
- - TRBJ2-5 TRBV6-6 CASRSRQAQETQYF TGTGCCAGCAGATCCCGGCAGGCCCAAGAGACCCAGTACTTC
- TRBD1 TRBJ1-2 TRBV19 CASTTQGTGSYGYTF TGTGCCAGTACCACACAGGGGACAGGAAGCTATGGCTACACCTTC
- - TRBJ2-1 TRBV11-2 CASSSGLAVTEQFF TGTGCCAGCAGCTCAGGGCTAGCTGTCACTGAGCAGTTCTTC
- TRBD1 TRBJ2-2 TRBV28 CASSFGDRVGTGELFF TGTGCCAGCAGTTTCGGAGACAGGGTTGGAACCGGGGAGCTGTTTTTT
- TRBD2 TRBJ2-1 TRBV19 CASSIPPAGVVEQFF TGTGCCAGTAGTATCCCTCCAGCGGGAGTGGTTGAGCAGTTCTTC
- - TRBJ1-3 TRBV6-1 CASGQPYSGNTIYF TGTGCCAGCGGACAGCCTTACTCTGGAAACACCATATATTTT
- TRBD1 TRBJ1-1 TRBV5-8 CASSLGDRDNTEAFF TGTGCCAGCAGCTTGGGCGACAGGGACAACACTGAAGCTTTCTTT
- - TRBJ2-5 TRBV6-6 CASSPFAETQYF TGTGCCAGCAGCCCATTTGCGGAGACCCAGTACTTC
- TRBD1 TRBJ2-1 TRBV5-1 CASSSAYPGQGSLGYNEQFF TGCGCCAGCAGCTCCGCCTATCCGGGACAGGGGTCCCTCGGGTACAATGAGCAGTTCTTC
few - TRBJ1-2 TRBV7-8 CASSLVASSYTF TGTGCCAGCAGCTTAGTTGCCTCTAGCTACACCTTC
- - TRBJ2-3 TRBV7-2 CASSFSATTSTDTQYF TGTGCCAGCAGCTTTTCTGCTACAACTAGCACAGATACGCAGTATTTT
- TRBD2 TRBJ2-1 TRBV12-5 CASGLLAGRGTYNEQFF TGTGCTAGTGGTTTGTTAGCCGGGAGGGGGACCTACAATGAGCAGTTCTTC
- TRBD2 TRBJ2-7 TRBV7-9 CASSLGGLAGDYYEQYF TGTGCCAGCAGCTTAGGGGGACTAGCGGGGGACTACTACGAGCAGTACTTC
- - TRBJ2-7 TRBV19 CASSIAGQSSYEQYF TGTGCCAGTAGTATAGCAGGACAGAGCTCCTACGAGCAGTACTTC
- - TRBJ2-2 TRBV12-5 CASGLRGWERGHGELFF TGTGCTAGTGGTTTACGGGGGTGGGAAAGGGGTCACGGGGAGCTGTTTTTT
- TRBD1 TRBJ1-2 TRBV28 CASSFQEGADGYTF TGTGCCAGCAGTTTCCAGGAGGGGGCAGATGGCTACACCTTC
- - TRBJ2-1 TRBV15 CATSRPSGSYNEQFF TGTGCCACCAGCAGACCTTCCGGCTCCTACAATGAGCAGTTCTTC
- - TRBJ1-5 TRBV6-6 CATIMVSNQPQHF TGTGCCACCATAATGGTGAGCAATCAGCCCCAGCATTTT
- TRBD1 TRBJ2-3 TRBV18 CASSQGQGTDTQYF TGTGCCAGCTCCCAAGGACAGGGGACAGATACGCAGTATTTT
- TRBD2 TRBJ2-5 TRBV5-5 CASSRGGETQYF TGTGCCAGCAGCCGCGGGGGAGAGACCCAGTACTTC
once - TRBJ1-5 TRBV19 CASCDRPHNQPQHF TGTGCCAGCTGTGACAGGCCGCACAATCAGCCCCAGCATTTT
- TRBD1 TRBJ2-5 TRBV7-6 CASSLFSAGTGQETQYF TGTGCCAGCAGCTTATTTTCCGCCGGGACAGGCCAAGAGACCCAGTACTTC
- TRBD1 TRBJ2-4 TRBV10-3 CAISQEEGGFQYF TGTGCCATCAGTCAAGAGGAAGGGGGCTTTCAGTACTTC
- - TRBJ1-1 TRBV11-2 CASGDTATEAFF TGTGCCAGCGGCGACACGGCCACTGAAGCTTTCTTT
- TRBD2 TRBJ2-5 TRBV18 CASSPGLAGERETQYF TGTGCCAGCTCACCTGGACTAGCGGGAGAGCGGGAGACCCAGTACTTC
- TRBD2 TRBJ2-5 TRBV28 CASSQGTSGIETQYF TGTGCCAGCAGCCAAGGGACTAGCGGGATTGAGACCCAGTACTTC
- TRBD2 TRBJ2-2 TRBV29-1 CSVETNQRDATGELFF TGCAGCGTTGAAACGAACCAGCGGGATGCCACCGGGGAGCTGTTTTTT
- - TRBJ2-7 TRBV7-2 CASSSGRLRYEQYF TGTGCCAGCAGCTCGGGACGCCTACGGTACGAGCAGTACTTC
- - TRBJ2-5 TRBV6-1 CASRRGIYETQYF TGTGCCAGCAGGAGAGGGATTTACGAGACCCAGTACTTC
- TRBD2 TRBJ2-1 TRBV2 CASSEEGLAEYNEQFF TGTGCCAGCAGTGAAGAGGGTCTAGCGGAGTACAATGAGCAGTTCTTC
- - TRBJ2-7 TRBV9 CASSVSGKPYEQYF TGTGCCAGCAGCGTCTCGGGGAAGCCCTACGAGCAGTACTTC
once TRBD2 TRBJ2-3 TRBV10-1 CASSDRLAATDTQYF TGCGCCAGCAGTGATAGACTAGCGGCCACAGATACGCAGTATTTT
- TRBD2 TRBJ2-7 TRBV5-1 CASSRDSHFIAGGPTGQYF TGCGCCAGCAGTAGGGACAGCCACTTCATAGCGGGAGGACCTACGGGGCAGTACTTC
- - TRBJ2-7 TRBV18 CASSSRDEQYF TGTGCCAGCTCAAGCCGCGACGAGCAGTACTTC
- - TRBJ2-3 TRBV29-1 CSVDRAADTQYF TGCAGCGTTGATAGGGCGGCAGATACGCAGTATTTT
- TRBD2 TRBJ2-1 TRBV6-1 CASTLGLAVNNEQFF TGTGCCAGCACCTTGGGACTAGCAGTCAACAATGAGCAGTTCTTC
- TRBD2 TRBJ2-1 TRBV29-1 CSVGTSGSGEQFF TGCAGCGTTGGGACTAGCGGGTCTGGTGAGCAGTTCTTC
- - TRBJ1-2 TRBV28 CATSPDPNYGYTF TGTGCCACCAGCCCGGACCCTAACTATGGCTACACCTTC
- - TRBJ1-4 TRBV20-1 CSAGDEKLFF TGCAGTGCTGGCGATGAAAAACTGTTTTTT
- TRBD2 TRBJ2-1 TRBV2 CASGGLEGNEQFF TGTGCCAGCGGGGGACTAGAGGGCAATGAGCAGTTCTTC
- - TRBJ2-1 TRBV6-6 CASSPRETYNEQFF TGTGCCAGCAGTCCCCGGGAGACATACAATGAGCAGTTCTTC
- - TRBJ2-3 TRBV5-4 CASSRHSSIDTQYF TGTGCCAGCAGCCGACACTCATCGATCGATACGCAGTATTTT
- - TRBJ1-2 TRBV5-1 CASSLGQTSYGYTF TGCGCCAGCAGCTTGGGCCAGACATCGTATGGCTACACCTTC
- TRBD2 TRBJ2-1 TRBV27 CASSPHSRLALYNEQFF TGTGCCAGCAGTCCTCATTCTCGACTAGCGCTGTACAATGAGCAGTTCTTC
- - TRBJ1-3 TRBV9 CASSVHRNTIYF TGTGCCAGCAGCGTACACAGAAACACCATATATTTT